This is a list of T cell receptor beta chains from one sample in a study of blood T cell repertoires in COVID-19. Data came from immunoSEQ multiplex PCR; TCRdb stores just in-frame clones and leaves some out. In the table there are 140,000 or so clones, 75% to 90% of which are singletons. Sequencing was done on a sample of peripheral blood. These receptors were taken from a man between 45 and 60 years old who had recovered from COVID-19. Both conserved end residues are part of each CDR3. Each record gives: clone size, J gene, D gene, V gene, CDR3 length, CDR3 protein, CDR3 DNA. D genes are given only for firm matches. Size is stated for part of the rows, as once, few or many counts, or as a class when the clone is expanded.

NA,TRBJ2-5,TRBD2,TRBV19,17,CASSNPKVAGAKETQYF,TGTGCCAGTAGTAACCCCAAGGTAGCGGGGGCTAAAGAGACCCAGTACTTC
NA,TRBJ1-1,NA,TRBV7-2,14,CASSLQSGSTEAFF,TGTGCCAGCAGCTTGCAGTCGGGTAGCACTGAAGCTTTCTTT
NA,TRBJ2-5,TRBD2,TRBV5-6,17,CASSLWVTSGPLETQYF,TGTGCCAGCAGCTTGTGGGTGACTAGCGGCCCGTTAGAGACCCAGTACTTC
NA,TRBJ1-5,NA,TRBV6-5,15,CASSYSGAGDQPQHF,TGTGCCAGCAGTTACTCAGGGGCAGGGGATCAGCCCCAGCATTTT
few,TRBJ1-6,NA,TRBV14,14,CASSLLSGVTTLHF,TGTGCCAGCAGCCTCTTGTCCGGGGTTACGACCCTCCACTTT
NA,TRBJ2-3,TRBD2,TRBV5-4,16,CASSPGLAGGEDTQYF,TGTGCCAGCAGCCCGGGACTAGCGGGCGGTGAAGATACGCAGTATTTT
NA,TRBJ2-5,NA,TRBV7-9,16,CASSLWTAAGQETQYF,TGTGCCAGCAGCCTCTGGACTGCAGCAGGACAAGAGACCCAGTACTTC
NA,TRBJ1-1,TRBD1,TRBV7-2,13,CASSSRQGAGAFF,TGTGCCAGCAGCTCTCGACAGGGGGCGGGAGCTTTCTTT
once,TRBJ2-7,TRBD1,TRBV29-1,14,CSAWPGQGSYEQYF,TGCAGCGCCTGGCCGGGACAGGGATCCTACGAGCAGTACTTC
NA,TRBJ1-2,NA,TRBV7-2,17,CASSLSLDRTPGYGYTF,TGTGCCAGCAGCTTATCTTTGGACCGGACACCGGGCTATGGCTACACCTTC
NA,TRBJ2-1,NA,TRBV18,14,CASSPIAGLDEQFF,TGTGCCAGCTCACCAATAGCAGGACTGGATGAGCAGTTCTTC
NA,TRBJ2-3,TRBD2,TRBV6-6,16,CASSRTSGFSTDTQYF,TGTGCCAGCAGTCGAACTAGCGGTTTTAGCACAGATACGCAGTATTTT
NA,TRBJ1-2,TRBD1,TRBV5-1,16,CASRVDYRGRIYGYTF,TGCGCCAGCAGGGTGGACTACAGGGGGCGCATCTATGGCTACACCTTC
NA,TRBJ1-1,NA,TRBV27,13,CASSLSRYLNAFF,TGTGCCAGCAGTTTATCCCGGTATTTGAATGCTTTCTTT
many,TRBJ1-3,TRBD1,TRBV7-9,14,CASGGQGTGNTIYF,TGTGCCAGCGGTGGACAGGGAACTGGAAACACCATATATTTT
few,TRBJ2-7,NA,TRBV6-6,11,CASSKLYEQYF,TGTGCCAGCAGCAAACTCTACGAGCAGTACTTC
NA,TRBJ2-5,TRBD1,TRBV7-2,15,CASSLAGTGQETQYF,TGTGCCAGCAGCCTAGCCGGGACAGGTCAAGAGACCCAGTACTTC
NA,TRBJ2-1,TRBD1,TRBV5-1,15,CASSLGQGVNNEQFF,TGCGCCAGCAGCTTGGGACAGGGTGTAAACAATGAGCAGTTCTTC